The 32 T cell receptor beta chains reported below all come from one sample, sequenced in a study of vaccination effects on CD4 cells after COVID-19. Generated by immunoSEQ multiplex PCR, the TCRdb table keeps only in-frame clones and is missing some. The table lists tens of thousands of clones, about 74% of them singletons. CD4+ T cells specific for antigen were expanded with viral peptide pools by the ViraFEST assay before sequencing. Following 10 days of culture, CD4+ T cells were isolated. As their vaccination, participants received two doses of either BNT162b2 or mRNA-1273. The antigens for these receptors are not known. The sequencing here drew on CD4+ T cells from PBMCs cultured with HCoV-OC43 spike peptides, taken after COVID-19 vaccination. Subset in this sample: HCoV-OC43 spike overlapping peptide pool stimulation. The receptor set was obtained from a human donor who received a COVID-19 vaccine.

The chain has TRBV27 and TRBJ1-3; 8 nucleotides align to TRBD1. V lost 2 bases to trimming and J lost 0 bases; unmatched junction nucleotides: 12. This CDR3 spans 19 amino acids. CDR1 MNHEY and CDR2 SMNVEV come from the germline V gene (reference sequence). CDR3 region: CASSLRAPAGTGSGNTIYF. The CDR3 DNA follows: TGTGCCAGCAGTTTAAGGGCCCCCGCTGGGACAGGCTCTGGAAACACCATATATTTT.

The chain uses TRBV11-2 and TRBJ2-6; D not certain. Trimming removed 8 bases at V and 4 bases at J, with 12 bases between. CDR1 is SGHAT and CDR2 is FQNNGV in the germline V gene. There are 14 residues in the CDR3. The DNA of the CDR3 is TGTGCCAGCTCTTTATCTCGAGGGGCCAACGTCCTGACTTTC. Translated: CASSLSRGANVLTF.

The table lists this clone with a few counts. The same CDR3 can be traced to other DNA sequences in this sample. The chain employs TRBV4-2 and TRBJ1-4; D may be TRBD1 (6 bases). Germline V gene sequence: CDR1 LGHNA, CDR2 YNFKEQ. The V and J ends lost 1 base and 7 bases respectively, with 7 bases between them. This CDR3 region has 13 residues. The CDR3 loop reads CASSQARGEKLFF. The CDR3 nucleotides read TGTGCCAGCAGCCAAGCCAGGGGTGAAAAACTGTTTTTT.

This CDR3 reads CASSSRPRGTDTQYF. The CDR3 nucleotides read TGTGCCAGCAGCTCTAGACCGCGGGGCACAGATACGCAGTATTTT. The chain combines TRBV11-3 with TRBJ2-3; D possibly corresponds to TRBD2 (5 bases). This CDR3 spans 15 amino acids. V was trimmed by 4 bases and J by 1 base, leaving 12 bases between them. Per germline, CDR1 SGHNT and CDR2 YENEEA.

In regard to this clone: The germline gene is not matched at one end of the junction; a read error may be the cause. The chain recombines TRBV2 with TRBJ2-4; TRBD1 aligns across 10 bases. CDR1 is SNHLY and CDR2 is FYNNEI in the germline V gene. This CDR3 spans 14 amino acids. For the CDR3, the DNA is TGTGCCAGCAGAGAAGGACAGGGGGGAAACATTCAGTACTTC. It yields the protein CASREGQGGNIQYF. The variable domain in full, with the rest retrieved from reference TRBV2 and TRBJ2-4, is EPEVTQTPSHQVTQMGQEVILRCVPISNHLYFYWYRQILGQKVEFLVSFYNNEISEKSEIFDDQFSVERPDGSNFTLKIRSTKLEDSAMYFCASREGQGGNIQYFGAGTRLSVL.

V gene TRBV11-2 combines with J gene TRBJ1-1; D gene ambiguous. V lost 0 bases, J lost 5 bases, and 16 bases lay in between. This CDR3 spans 16 amino acids. In germline, CDR1 is SGHAT, CDR2 FQNNGV. CDR3 in DNA: TGTGCCAGCAGCTTAGAGTTAGGTAAGGCAAGGACTGAAGCTTTCTTT. Its protein product is CASSLELGKARTEAFF.

This sequence joins TRBV5-1 and TRBJ2-7; the D gene is possibly TRBD2 (6 bases). Germline CDR1 is SGHRS and CDR2 is YFSETQ. Trimming shortened V by 7 bases and J by 0 bases, and 20 bases separated the two germline ends. CDR3 size: 16 residues. The CDR3 sequence is CASLALPGANSYEQYF. The CDR3 coding sequence is TGCGCCAGCCTAGCCCTACCGGGAGCTAACTCCTACGAGCAGTACTTC.

The CDR3 sequence: CASGGETEAFF. The CDR3 region has the DNA TGTGCCAGCGGAGGGGAGACTGAAGCTTTCTTT. V usage is TRBV5-6 and J usage is TRBJ1-1, with D perhaps matching TRBD1 (5 bases). The CDR3 length is 11 residues. The germline V gene encodes CDR1 SGHDT and CDR2 YYEEEE. Trimming left V 7 bases short and J 5 bases short, with 9 bases between.

V and J are TRBV11-2 and TRBJ1-1; 9 nucleotides match TRBD1. Germline V gene sequence: CDR1 SGHAT, CDR2 FQNNGV. The ends lost 5 bases at V and 9 bases at J; junction bases unmatched: 7. The CDR3 has 13 residues. The CDR3 region has the DNA TGTGCCAGCAGCCCCGGACAGGGGAGTAAAGCTTTCTTT. Its translation: CASSPGQGSKAFF.

This clone was observed once. This chain uses TRBV19 with TRBJ1-2, with D perhaps matching TRBD1 (6 bases). Deletions cut 9 bases from V and 4 bases from J, with 15 bases between. The CDR3 totals 13 residues. Germline V gene lookup returns CDR1 LNHDA and CDR2 SQIVND (reference sequence). This CDR3 is CASRNQGIYGYTF. The CDR3 DNA sequence: TGTGCCAGCAGAAACCAGGGGATCTATGGCTACACCTTC. Full variable domain (missing parts from reference TRBV19 and TRBJ1-2): DGGITQSPKYLFRKEGQNVTLSCEQNLNHDAMYWYRQDPGQGLRLIYYSQIVNDFQKGDIAEGYSVSREKKESFPLTVTSAQKNPTAFYLCASRNQGIYGYTFGSGTRLTVV.

The chain joins TRBV19 to TRBJ2-7, with 7 bases lining up with TRBD1. J was trimmed by 1 base and V by 5 bases; bases with no gene match: 5. The CDR3 totals 14 residues. Germline CDR1 and CDR2: LNHDA and SQIVND (reference sequence). Here the CDR3 reads CASSFETGSYEQYF. The CDR3 coding sequence is TGTGCCAGTAGTTTTGAGACAGGGTCCTACGAGCAGTACTTC.

The chain combines TRBV15 with TRBJ2-7; D is possibly TRBD2 (6 bases). V lost 5 bases to trimming and J lost 4 bases, with 18 bases between them. The CDR3 totals 15 residues. Germline CDR1 LNHNV, CDR2 YYDKDF (reference sequence). The CDR3 region has the DNA TGTGCCACCAGCCCGGGCGGGGAAAAGGGATACGAGCAGTACTTC. It encodes CATSPGGEKGYEQYF.

This sequence joins TRBV12-5 and TRBJ2-7; 7 bases are shared with TRBD2. V trimming: 2 bases; J trimming: 3 bases; junction bases outside the gene matches: 1. The germline CDR1 and CDR2 sequences are LGHNT and FRNRAP. This CDR3 spans 13 amino acids. The CDR3 here is CASGLSGGYEQYF. The CDR3 nucleotides are TGTGCTAGTGGTTTGTCGGGGGGCTACGAGCAGTACTTC. The complete variable domain, with remaining parts taken from reference TRBV12-5 and TRBJ2-7, reads DARVTQTPRHKVTEMGQEVTMRCQPILGHNTVFWYRQTMMQGLELLAYFRNRAPLDDSGMPKDRFSAEMPDATLATLKIQPSEPRDSAVYFCASGLSGGYEQYFGPGTRLTVT.

This clone was seen only once. The chain combines TRBV3-1 (or the pseudogene TRBV3-2) with TRBJ1-1; no firm D call. V lost 2 bases to trimming and J lost 4 bases, with 2 bases between them. Germline V lookup: CDR1 LGHDT, CDR2 YNNKEL (reference sequence). The CDR3 has 11 residues. DNA of the CDR3: TGTGCCAGCAGCCAAATCACTGAAGCTTTCTTT. It translates to CASSQITEAFF.

This chain uses TRBV6-1 with TRBJ1-5; D is unresolved. Trimming took off 2 bases at V and 4 bases at J, with 6 bases between the two ends. The germline V gene has CDR1 MNHNS and CDR2 SASEGT. This CDR3 contains 13 residues. Here the CDR3 DNA reads TGTGCCAGCAGTGAATATGGGAATCAGCCCCAGCATTTT. Its translation is CASSEYGNQPQHF.

The V gene is TRBV3-1 (or the pseudogene TRBV3-2), the J gene TRBJ2-1, with 11 nucleotides matching TRBD2. Germline CDR1 LGHDT, CDR2 YNNKEL (reference sequence). J was trimmed by 5 bases and V by 4 bases; bases with no gene match: 4. The CDR3 is made up of 15 amino acids. The CDR3: CASSRVGLADNEQFF. CDR3 DNA sequence: TGTGCCAGCAGCCGGGTGGGACTAGCGGACAATGAGCAGTTCTTC.

The chain has TRBV21-1 and TRBJ2-7; the DNA was not used to check the table's D call, TRBD2. TRBV21-1 is a pseudogene segment. CDR3 length: 14 residues. CDR3: CASLLVAGSYEQYF. The CDR3 DNA reads as TGTGCCAGCTTGTTGGTGGCGGGCTCCTACGAGCAGTACTTC.

The chain joins TRBV3-1 (or the pseudogene TRBV3-2) to TRBJ1-3, with a possible D match to TRBD1 (6 bases). Germline V gene sequence: CDR1 LGHDT, CDR2 YNNKEL (reference sequence). This CDR3 contains 15 residues. V was clipped by 0 bases and J by 2 bases, with 8 bases between them. CDR3 loop: CASSQDQGPGNTIYF. The CDR3 nucleotides read TGTGCCAGCAGCCAAGATCAGGGGCCTGGAAACACCATATATTTT.

The chain uses TRBV7-6 and TRBJ2-7; 7 nucleotides align to TRBD2. The CDR3 length is 16 residues. The junction had 7 bases not matched to a gene; V was cut back by 1 base and J by 1 base. Germline CDR1 and CDR2: SGHVS and FNYEAQ. The CDR3 here is CASSLGMAGVSYEQYF. CDR3 DNA sequence: TGTGCCAGCAGCTTAGGGATGGCGGGAGTGTCCTACGAGCAGTACTTC.

J is TRBJ2-1 and V is TRBV19; 10 nucleotides match TRBD2. Germline V gives CDR1 LNHDA, CDR2 SQIVND (reference sequence). V gave up 10 bases and J gave up 8 bases; unmatched junction bases: 11. This CDR3 is 14 amino acids long. CDR3 loop: CATVSGGAIDEQFF. The DNA of the CDR3 is TGTGCCACCGTAAGCGGGGGGGCGATTGATGAGCAGTTCTTC.

Turning to this clone: The junction does not match germline at one end; this may be a read error. The chain joins TRBV6-5 to TRBJ1-1, with 8 positions matching TRBD1. Germline V gene data show CDR1 as MNHEY and CDR2 as SVGAGI. The CDR3 is made up of 12 amino acids. CDR3 coding DNA: TGTGCCAGCAGTCCAGGGAGCGGACAGGGAGTCTTT. It translates to CASSPGSGQGVF.

The chain couples TRBV9 to TRBJ1-1, with D hard to call. V lost 1 base and J lost 0, with 7 bases in between. From germline, CDR1 is SGDLS and CDR2 YYNGEE. The CDR3 runs to 14 residues. DNA of the CDR3: TGTGCCAGCAGCGTAACAGAGATGAACACTGAAGCTTTCTTT. This gives the protein CASSVTEMNTEAFF.

This clone has more than one count but fewer than ten. V usage is TRBV10-1 and J usage is TRBJ1-1; TRBD1 might be the D (5 bases). CDR1 is WNHNN and CDR2 is SYGVQD in the germline V gene (reference sequence). The CDR3 consists of 12 residues. With 6 bases removed from V and 7 bases from J, the gap between germline ends came to 12 bases. In nucleotides, the CDR3 is TGCGCCAGCAGACGACCGGGGGGTGAAGCTTTCTTT. The encoded protein is CASRRPGGEAFF.

The J gene is TRBJ1-5, the V gene TRBV3-1 (or the pseudogene TRBV3-2); D is uncertain. V lost 3 bases to trimming and J lost 2 bases, with 8 bases between them. This CDR3 region has 14 residues. CDR1 and CDR2 (germline): LGHDT, YNNKEL (reference sequence). The CDR3, as DNA: TGTGCCAGCAGCCAGGGCTTTGGCAATCAGCCCCAGCATTTT. Translated, it gives CASSQGFGNQPQHF.

The chain carries TRBV7-2 and TRBJ2-1; D unclear. From germline, CDR1 is SGHTA and CDR2 FQGNSA. V was cut by 2 bases and J by 5 bases, with 7 bases left in between. The CDR3 loop spans 13 amino acids. This CDR3 reads CASSLTSDNEQFF. In nucleotides, the CDR3 is TGTGCCAGCAGCTTAACCTCTGACAATGAGCAGTTCTTC.

To note about this clone: The sample holds other DNA sequences that translate to the same CDR3. The DNA for the CDR3 is TGTGCCAGCAGTCCCAGGGATAGCAATCAGCCCCAGCATTTT. This sequence encodes CASSPRDSNQPQHF. V is TRBV27 and J is TRBJ1-5; D might be TRBD1 (5 bases). This CDR3 contains 14 residues. CDR1 MNHEY and CDR2 SMNVEV come from the germline V gene (reference sequence). Trimming took 5 bases from V and 0 from J, leaving 8 bases between them.

Sample share makes this clone medium-sized. This rearrangement joins TRBV3-1 (or the pseudogene TRBV3-2) to TRBJ2-7, with TRBD2 matching 15 bases. CDR1 and CDR2 (germline): LGHDT, YNNKEL (reference sequence). This CDR3 comprises 19 residues. V lost 4 bases, J lost 2 bases, and 12 bases stayed unmatched. CDR3 DNA: TGTGCCAGCAGCCGCAAGTCCCCGGGACTAGCGGGGGGTGCCTACGAGCAGTACTTC. This gives the protein CASSRKSPGLAGGAYEQYF.

CDR3 in DNA: TGTGCCAGCAGCGTAGGGGGGAATGTGAATAATTCACCCCTCCACTTT. Translated, it gives CASSVGGNVNNSPLHF. V gene TRBV5-4 combines with J gene TRBJ1-6; D possibly corresponds to TRBD1 (6 bases). The V gene lost 4 bases and the J gene lost 5 bases, with 16 bases spanning the gap. This CDR3 region has 16 residues. Germline V gene sequence: CDR1 SGHNT, CDR2 YYREEE (reference sequence).

V gene TRBV2 combines with J gene TRBJ2-1, with 9 bases matching TRBD1. The CDR3 is 15 amino acids. Losses at the gene ends were 6 bases for V and 1 base for J; bases not matched to a gene: 4. CDR1 is SNHLY and CDR2 is FYNNEI in the germline V gene. CDR3 sequence (DNA): TGTGCCAGCAGCAGACAGGGGGGGTCCTACAATGAGCAGTTCTTC. Residues: CASSRQGGSYNEQFF.

In this sample, this clone turned up once. CDR3 DNA: TGTGCCAGCAGCTTAGCGGCCGGGACAGGCTCCTACGAGCAGTACTTC. This sequence encodes CASSLAAGTGSYEQYF. The V and J genes are TRBV11-2 and TRBJ2-7, with 8 bases fitting TRBD1. The CDR3 has 16 amino acids. Per the germline V gene, CDR1 is SGHAT and CDR2 is FQNNGV. V dropped 1 base and J dropped 0; count of bases not matched to a gene: 5.

The CDR3 coding sequence is TGTGCCAGCAGCCAAGATGGAGGGGCTAGCAATCAGCCCCAGCATTTT. Its protein product is CASSQDGGASNQPQHF. V is TRBV3-1 (or the pseudogene TRBV3-2) and J is TRBJ1-5; D is possibly TRBD1 (5 bases). The ends were cut back, 0 bases at V and 0 bases at J, with 9 bases in the middle. Germline values: CDR1 LGHDT, CDR2 YNNKEL (reference sequence). The CDR3 covers 16 residues.

V and J are TRBV4-1 and TRBJ2-7, with 7 nucleotides matching TRBD2. J lost 0 bases, V lost 4 bases, and 6 bases had no gene match. The CDR3 has 15 residues. Germline lookup yields CDR1 MGHRA and CDR2 YSYEKL. In DNA form, the CDR3 reads TGCGCCAGCAGCCTATCACTAGCGCTCTCCTACGAGCAGTACTTC. It is translated as CASSLSLALSYEQYF.